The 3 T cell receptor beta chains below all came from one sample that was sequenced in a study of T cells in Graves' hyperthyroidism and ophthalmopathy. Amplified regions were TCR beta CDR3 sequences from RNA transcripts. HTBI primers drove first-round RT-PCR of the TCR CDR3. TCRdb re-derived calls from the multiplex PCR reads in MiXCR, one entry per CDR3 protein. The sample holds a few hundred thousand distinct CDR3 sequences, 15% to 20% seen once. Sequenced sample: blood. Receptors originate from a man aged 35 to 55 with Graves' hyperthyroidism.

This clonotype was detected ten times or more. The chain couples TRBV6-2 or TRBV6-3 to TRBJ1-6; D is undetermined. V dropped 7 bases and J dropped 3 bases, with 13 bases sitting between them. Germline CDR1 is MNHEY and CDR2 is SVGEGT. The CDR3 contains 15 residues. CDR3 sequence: CASTLAGSYNSPLHF. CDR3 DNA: TGTGCCAGCACCTTAGCGGGAAGCTATAATTCACCCCTCCACTTT.

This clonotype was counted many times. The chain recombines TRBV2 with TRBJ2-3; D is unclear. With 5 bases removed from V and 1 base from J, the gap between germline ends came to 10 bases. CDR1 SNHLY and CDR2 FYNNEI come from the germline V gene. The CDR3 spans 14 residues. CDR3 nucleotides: TGTGCCAGCAGTAAAGACGGTGGCACAGATACGCAGTATTTT. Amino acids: CASSKDGGTDTQYF.

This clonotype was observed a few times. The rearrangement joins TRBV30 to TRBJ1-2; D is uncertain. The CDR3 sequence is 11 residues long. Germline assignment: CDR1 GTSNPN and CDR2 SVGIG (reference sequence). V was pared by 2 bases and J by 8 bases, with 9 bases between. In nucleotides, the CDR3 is TGTGCCTGGAGTCTAGTAGGGGGCTACACCTTC. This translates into CAWSLVGGYTF.